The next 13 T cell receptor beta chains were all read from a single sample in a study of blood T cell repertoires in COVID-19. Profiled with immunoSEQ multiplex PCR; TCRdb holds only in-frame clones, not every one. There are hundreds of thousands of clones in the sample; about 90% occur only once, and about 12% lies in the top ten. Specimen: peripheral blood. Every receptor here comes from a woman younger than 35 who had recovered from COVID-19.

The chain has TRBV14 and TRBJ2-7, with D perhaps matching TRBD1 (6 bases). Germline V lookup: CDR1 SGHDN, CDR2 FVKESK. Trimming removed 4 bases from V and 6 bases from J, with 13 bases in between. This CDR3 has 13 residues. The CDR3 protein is CASSPAETGEQYF. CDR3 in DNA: TGTGCCAGCAGCCCCGCTGAGACAGGCGAGCAGTACTTC. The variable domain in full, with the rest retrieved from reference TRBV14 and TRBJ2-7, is EAGVTQFPSHSVIEKGQTVTLRCDPISGHDNLYWYRRVMGKEIKFLLHFVKESKQDESGMPNNRFLAERTGGTYSTLKVQPAELEDSGVYFCASSPAETGEQYFGPGTRLTVT.

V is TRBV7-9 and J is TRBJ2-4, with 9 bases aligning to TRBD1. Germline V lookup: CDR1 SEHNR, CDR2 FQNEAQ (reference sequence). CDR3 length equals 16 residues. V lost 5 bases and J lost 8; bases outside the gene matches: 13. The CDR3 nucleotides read TGTGCCAGCAGCCCCTCTTCACAGGGGGCTGAGGACATTCAGTACTTC. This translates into CASSPSSQGAEDIQYF.

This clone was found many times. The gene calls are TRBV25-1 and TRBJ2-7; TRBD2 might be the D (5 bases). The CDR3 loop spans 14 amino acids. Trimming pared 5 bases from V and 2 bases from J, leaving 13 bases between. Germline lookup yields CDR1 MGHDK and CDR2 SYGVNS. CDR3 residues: CASSNWSGTYEQYF. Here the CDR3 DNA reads TGTGCCAGCAGTAATTGGTCGGGAACCTACGAGCAGTACTTC.

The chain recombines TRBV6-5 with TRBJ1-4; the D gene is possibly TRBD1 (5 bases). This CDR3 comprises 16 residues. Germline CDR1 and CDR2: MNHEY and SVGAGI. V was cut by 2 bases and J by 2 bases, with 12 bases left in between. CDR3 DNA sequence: TGTGCCAGCAGTTACCGGGGTGGGGGGACTAATGAAAAACTGTTTTTT. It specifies CASSYRGGGTNEKLFF.

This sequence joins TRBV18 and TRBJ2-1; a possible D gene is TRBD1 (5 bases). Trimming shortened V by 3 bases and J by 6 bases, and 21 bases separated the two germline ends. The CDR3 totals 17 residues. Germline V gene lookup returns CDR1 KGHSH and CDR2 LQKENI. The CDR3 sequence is CASSPPARRSDSNEQFF. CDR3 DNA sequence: TGTGCCAGCTCACCCCCCGCTAGGCGATCCGACAGCAATGAGCAGTTCTTC.

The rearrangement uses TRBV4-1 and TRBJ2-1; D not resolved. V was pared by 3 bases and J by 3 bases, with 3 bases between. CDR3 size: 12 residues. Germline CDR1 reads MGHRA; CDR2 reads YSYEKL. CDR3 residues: CASSHNYNEQFF. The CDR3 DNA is TGCGCCAGCAGCCATAACTACAATGAGCAGTTCTTC.

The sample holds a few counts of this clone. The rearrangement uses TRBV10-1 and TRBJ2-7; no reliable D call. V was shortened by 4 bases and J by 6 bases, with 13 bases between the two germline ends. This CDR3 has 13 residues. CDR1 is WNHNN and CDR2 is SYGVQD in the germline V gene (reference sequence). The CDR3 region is CASSGNLAGEQYF. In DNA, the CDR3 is TGCGCCAGCAGTGGAAACTTAGCCGGCGAGCAGTACTTC.

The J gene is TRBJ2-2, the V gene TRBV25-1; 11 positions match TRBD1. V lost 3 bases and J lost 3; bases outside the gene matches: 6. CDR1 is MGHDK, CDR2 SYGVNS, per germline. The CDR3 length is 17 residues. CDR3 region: CASSDPGQGEDTGELFF. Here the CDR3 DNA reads TGTGCCAGCAGTGACCCGGGACAGGGGGAAGACACCGGGGAGCTGTTTTTT.

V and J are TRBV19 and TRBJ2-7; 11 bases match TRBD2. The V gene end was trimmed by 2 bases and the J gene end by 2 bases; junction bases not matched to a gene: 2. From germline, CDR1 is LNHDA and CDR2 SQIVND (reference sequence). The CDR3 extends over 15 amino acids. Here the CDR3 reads CASSITSGSPYEQYF. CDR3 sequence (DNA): TGTGCCAGTAGTATAACTAGCGGGAGTCCCTACGAGCAGTACTTC.

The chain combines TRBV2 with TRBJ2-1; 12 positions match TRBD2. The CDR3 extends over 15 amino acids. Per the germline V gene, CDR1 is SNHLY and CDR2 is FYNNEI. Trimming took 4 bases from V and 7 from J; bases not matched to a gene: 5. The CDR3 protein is CASSGRTSGTNEQFF. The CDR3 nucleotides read TGTGCCAGCAGTGGGCGGACTAGCGGGACAAATGAGCAGTTCTTC.

The CDR3 sequence is CASSQMTGSSYEQYF. The CDR3 region has the DNA TGCGCCAGCAGCCAGATGACAGGGAGCTCCTACGAGCAGTACTTC. This chain links TRBV4-3 with TRBJ2-7, with TRBD1 identical over 7 bases. Trimming took 3 bases from V and 0 from J; bases not matched to a gene: 5. This CDR3 has 15 residues. Germline lookup yields CDR1 LGHNA and CDR2 YSLEER.

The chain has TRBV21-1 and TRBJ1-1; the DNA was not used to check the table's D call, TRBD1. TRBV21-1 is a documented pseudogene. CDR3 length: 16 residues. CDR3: CASSKDGGQGNTEAFF. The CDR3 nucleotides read TGTGCCAGCAGCAAAGATGGAGGACAGGGGAACACTGAAGCTTTCTTT.

The CDR3 DNA reads TGTGCCAGCAGTTTGTTTTACAATCAGCCCCAGCATTTT. Translated, it gives CASSLFYNQPQHF. The V gene is TRBV28, the J gene TRBJ1-5; D call uncertain. Germline V lookup: CDR1 MDHEN, CDR2 SYDVKM. V was cut by 3 bases and J by 3 bases, with 6 bases left in between. The CDR3 length is 13 residues.